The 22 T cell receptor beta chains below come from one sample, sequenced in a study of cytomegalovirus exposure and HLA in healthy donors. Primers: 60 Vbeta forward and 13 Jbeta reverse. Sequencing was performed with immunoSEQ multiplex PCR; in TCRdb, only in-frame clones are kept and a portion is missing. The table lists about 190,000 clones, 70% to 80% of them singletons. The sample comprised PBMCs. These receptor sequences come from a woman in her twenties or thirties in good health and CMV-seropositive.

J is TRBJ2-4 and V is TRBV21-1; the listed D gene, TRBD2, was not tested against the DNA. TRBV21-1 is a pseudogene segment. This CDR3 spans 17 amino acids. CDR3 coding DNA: TGTGCCAGCAGCAAAGCGCTTTTCGCCGGGGCCAAAAACATTCAGTACTTC. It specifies CASSKALFAGAKNIQYF.

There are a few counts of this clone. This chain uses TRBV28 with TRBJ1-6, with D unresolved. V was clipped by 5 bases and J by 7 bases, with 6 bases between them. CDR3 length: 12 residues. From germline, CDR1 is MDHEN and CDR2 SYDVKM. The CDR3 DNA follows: TGTGCCAGCAGTACGCTAAATTCACCCCTCCACTTT. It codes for CASSTLNSPLHF.

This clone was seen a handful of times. CDR3 DNA sequence: TGTGCCAGCAGTACCTCGACAGGATCCTACGAGCAGTACTTC. The encoded protein is CASSTSTGSYEQYF. The chain carries TRBV28 and TRBJ2-7; maybe TRBD1 (6 bases). Germline CDR1 is MDHEN and CDR2 is SYDVKM. Trimming took off 5 bases at V and 1 base at J, with 12 bases between the two ends. This CDR3 comprises 14 residues.

CDR3 nucleotide sequence: TGTGCCAGCTCACCTGGGACACCTTATAGCAATCAGCCCCAGCATTTT. It translates to CASSPGTPYSNQPQHF. This chain uses TRBV18 with TRBJ1-5; weak D call: TRBD1 (6 bases). V was pared by 3 bases and J by 0 bases, with 12 bases between. Per the germline V gene, CDR1 is KGHSH and CDR2 is LQKENI. The CDR3 is made up of 16 amino acids.

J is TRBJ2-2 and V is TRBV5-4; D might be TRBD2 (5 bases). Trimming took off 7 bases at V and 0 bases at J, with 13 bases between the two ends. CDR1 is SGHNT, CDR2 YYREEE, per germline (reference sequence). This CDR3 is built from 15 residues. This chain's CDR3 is CASQSRGANTGELFF. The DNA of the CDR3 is TGTGCCAGCCAGTCCCGGGGAGCGAACACCGGGGAGCTGTTTTTT.

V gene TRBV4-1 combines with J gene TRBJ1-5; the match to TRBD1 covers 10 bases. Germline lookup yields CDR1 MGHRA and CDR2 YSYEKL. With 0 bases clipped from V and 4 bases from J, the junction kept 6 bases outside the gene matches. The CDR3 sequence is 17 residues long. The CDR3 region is CASSQDRQGARNQPQHF. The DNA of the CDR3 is TGCGCCAGCAGCCAAGATCGACAGGGGGCGAGGAATCAGCCCCAGCATTTT.

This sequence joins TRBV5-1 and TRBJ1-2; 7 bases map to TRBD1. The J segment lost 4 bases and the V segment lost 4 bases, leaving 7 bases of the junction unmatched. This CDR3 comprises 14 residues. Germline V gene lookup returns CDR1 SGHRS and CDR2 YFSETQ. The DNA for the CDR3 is TGCGCCAGCAGCAGAACAGGGGACGGCTATGGCTACACCTTC. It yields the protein CASSRTGDGYGYTF.

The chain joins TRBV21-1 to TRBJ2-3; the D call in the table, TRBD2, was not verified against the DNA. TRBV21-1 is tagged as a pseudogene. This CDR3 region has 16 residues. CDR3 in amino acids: CASSKATSGSIDTQYF. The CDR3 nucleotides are TGTGCCAGCAGCAAGGCAACTAGCGGGAGTATAGATACGCAGTATTTT.

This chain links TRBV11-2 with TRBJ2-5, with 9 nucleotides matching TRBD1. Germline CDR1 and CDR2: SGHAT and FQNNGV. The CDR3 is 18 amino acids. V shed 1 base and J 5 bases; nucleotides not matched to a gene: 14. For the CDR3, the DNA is TGTGCCAGCAGCTTAGCCTCTACCGGGACAGGGCGGTATGAGACCCAGTACTTC. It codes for CASSLASTGTGRYETQYF. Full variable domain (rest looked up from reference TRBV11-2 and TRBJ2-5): EAGVAQSPRYKIIEKRQSVAFWCNPISGHATLYWYQQILGQGPKLLIQFQNNGVVDDSQLPKDRFSAERLKGVDSTLKIQPAKLEDSAVYLCASSLASTGTGRYETQYFGPGTRLLVL.

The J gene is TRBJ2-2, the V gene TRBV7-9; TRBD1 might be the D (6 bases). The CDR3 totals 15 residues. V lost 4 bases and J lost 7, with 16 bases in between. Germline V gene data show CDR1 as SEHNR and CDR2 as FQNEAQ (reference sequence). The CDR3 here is CASSYTGNNHGELFF. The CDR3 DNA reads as TGTGCCAGCAGCTACACAGGGAATAATCACGGGGAGCTGTTTTTT.

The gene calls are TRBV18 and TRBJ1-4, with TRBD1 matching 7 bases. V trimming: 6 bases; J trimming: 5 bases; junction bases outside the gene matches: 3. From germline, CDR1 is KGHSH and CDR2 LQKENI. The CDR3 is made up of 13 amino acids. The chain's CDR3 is CASSEQGNEKLFF. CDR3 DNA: TGTGCCAGCTCCGAACAGGGGAATGAAAAACTGTTTTTT.

The CDR3 DNA follows: TGTGCCAGCAGTTACGGCAGGGGGCGTAGAGCTTTCTTT. This codes for CASSYGRGRRAFF. The chain joins TRBV6-5 to TRBJ1-1; 8 bases match TRBD1. The CDR3 totals 13 residues. Trimming cost V 2 bases and J 10 bases; bases outside gene matches: 6. Germline CDR1 and CDR2: MNHEY and SVGAGI.

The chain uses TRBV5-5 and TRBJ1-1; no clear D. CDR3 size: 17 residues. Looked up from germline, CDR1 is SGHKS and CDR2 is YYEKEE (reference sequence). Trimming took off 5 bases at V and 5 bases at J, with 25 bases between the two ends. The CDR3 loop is CASSSAAGQRAITEAFF. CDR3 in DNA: TGTGCCAGCAGTTCGGCGGCTGGCCAGAGAGCCATTACTGAAGCTTTCTTT.

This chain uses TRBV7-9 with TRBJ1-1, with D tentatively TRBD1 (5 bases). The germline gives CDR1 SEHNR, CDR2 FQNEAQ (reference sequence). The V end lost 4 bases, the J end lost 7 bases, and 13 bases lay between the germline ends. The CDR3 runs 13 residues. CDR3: CASSYRTGFEAFF. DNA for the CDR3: TGTGCCAGCAGCTATCGTACAGGATTTGAAGCTTTCTTT.

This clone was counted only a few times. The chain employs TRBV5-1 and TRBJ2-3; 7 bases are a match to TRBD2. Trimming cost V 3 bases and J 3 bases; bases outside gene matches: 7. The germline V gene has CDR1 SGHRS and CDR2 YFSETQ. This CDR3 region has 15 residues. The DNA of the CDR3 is TGCGCCAGCAGCTCCAGTCCGGGAGGAACAGATACGCAGTATTTT. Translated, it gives CASSSSPGGTDTQYF.

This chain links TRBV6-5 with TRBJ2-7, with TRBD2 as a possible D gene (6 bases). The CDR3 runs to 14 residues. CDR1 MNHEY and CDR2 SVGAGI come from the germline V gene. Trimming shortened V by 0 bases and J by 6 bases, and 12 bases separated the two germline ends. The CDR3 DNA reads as TGTGCCAGCAGTTACTCGGGACTCCTTTGCGAGCAGTACTTC. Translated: CASSYSGLLCEQYF.

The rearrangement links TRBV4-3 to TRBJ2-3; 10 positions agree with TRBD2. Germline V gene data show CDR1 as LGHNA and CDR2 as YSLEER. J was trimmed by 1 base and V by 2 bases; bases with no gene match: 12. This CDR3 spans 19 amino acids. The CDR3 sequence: CASSQKALAGEYGTDTQYF. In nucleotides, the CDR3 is TGCGCCAGCAGCCAAAAGGCGCTAGCGGGAGAGTACGGCACAGATACGCAGTATTTT.

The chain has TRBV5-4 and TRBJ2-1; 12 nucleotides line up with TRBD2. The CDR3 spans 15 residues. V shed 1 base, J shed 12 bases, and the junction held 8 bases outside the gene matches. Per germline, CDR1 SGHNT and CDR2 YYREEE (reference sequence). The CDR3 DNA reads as TGTGCCAGCAGCTTGAAGACTAGCGGGGGCTCGTGGCAGTTCTTC. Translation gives CASSLKTSGGSWQFF.

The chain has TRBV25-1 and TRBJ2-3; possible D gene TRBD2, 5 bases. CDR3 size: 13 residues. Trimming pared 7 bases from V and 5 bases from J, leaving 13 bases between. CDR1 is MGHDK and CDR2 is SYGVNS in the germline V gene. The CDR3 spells CASMKGAVDTQYF. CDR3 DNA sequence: TGTGCCAGCATGAAGGGAGCGGTAGATACGCAGTATTTT.

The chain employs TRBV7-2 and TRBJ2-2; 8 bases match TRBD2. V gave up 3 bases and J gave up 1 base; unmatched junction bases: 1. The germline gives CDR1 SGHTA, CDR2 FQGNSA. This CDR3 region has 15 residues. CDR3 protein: CASSFSGENTGELFF. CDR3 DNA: TGTGCCAGCAGCTTTAGCGGGGAGAACACCGGGGAGCTGTTTTTT.

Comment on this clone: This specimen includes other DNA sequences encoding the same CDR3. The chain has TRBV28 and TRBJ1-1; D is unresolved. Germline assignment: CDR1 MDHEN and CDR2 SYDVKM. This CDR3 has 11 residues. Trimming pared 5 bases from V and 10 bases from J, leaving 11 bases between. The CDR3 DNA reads TGTGCCAGCAGTCCCCCCCCCGGAGCTTTCTTT. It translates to CASSPPPGAFF.

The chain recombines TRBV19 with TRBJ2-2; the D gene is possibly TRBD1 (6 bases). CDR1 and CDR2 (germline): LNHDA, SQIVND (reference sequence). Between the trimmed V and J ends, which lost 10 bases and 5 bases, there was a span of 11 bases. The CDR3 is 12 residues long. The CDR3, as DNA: TGTGCCACAGGGGTTTGGACCGGGGAGCTGTTTTTT. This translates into CATGVWTGELFF.